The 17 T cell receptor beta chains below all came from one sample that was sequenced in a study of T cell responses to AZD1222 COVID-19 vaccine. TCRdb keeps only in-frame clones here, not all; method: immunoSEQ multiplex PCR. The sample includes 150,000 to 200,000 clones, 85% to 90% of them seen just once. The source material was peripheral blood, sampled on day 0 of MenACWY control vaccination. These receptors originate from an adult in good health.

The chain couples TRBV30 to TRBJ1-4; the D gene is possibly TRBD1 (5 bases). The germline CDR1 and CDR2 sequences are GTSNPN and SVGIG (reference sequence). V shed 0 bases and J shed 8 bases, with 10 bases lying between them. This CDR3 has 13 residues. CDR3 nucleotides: TGTGCCTGGAGTGTCCAGGGAGGGGAAAAACTGTTTTTT. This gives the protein CAWSVQGGEKLFF.

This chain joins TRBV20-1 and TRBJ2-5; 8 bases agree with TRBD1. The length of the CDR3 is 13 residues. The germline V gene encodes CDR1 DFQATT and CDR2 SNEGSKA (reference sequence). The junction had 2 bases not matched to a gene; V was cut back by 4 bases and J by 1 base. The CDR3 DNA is TGCAGTGCTACTGACAGGGGCCAAGAGACCCAGTACTTC. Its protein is CSATDRGQETQYF.

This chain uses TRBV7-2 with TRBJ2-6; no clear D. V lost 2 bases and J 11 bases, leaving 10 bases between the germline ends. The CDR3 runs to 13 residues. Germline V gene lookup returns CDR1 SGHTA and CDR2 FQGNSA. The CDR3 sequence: CASSLNPADVLTF. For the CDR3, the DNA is TGTGCCAGCAGCTTAAATCCGGCGGACGTCCTGACTTTC.

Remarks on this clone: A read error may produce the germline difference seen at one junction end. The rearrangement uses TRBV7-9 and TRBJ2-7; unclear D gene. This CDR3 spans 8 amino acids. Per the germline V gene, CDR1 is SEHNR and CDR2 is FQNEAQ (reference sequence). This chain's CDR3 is CASSSLPF. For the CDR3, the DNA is TGTGCCAGCAGCTCCCTCCCTTTC.

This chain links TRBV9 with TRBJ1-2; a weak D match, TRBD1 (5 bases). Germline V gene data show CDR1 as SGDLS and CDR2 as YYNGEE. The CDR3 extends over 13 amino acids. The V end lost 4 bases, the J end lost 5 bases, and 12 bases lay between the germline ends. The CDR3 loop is CASSKGSYYGYTF. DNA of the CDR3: TGTGCCAGCAGCAAGGGGTCGTATTATGGCTACACCTTC. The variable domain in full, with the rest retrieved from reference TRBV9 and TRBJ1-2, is DSGVTQTPKHLITATGQRVTLRCSPRSGDLSVYWYQQSLDQGLQFLIQYYNGEERAKGNILERFSAQQFPDLHSELNLSSLELGDSALYFCASSKGSYYGYTFGSGTRLTVV.

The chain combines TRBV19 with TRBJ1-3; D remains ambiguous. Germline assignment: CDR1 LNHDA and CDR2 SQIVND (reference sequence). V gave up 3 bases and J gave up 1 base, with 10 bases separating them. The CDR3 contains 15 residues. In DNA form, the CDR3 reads TGTGCCAGTAGTATTGGTCCGGAGTCTGGAAACACCATATATTTT. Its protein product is CASSIGPESGNTIYF.

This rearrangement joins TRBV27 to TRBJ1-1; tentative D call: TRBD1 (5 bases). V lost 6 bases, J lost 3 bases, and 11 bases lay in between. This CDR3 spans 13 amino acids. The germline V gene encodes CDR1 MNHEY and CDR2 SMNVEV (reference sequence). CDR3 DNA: TGTGCCAGCAGCCTCGGGACTTACACTGAAGCTTTCTTT. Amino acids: CASSLGTYTEAFF.

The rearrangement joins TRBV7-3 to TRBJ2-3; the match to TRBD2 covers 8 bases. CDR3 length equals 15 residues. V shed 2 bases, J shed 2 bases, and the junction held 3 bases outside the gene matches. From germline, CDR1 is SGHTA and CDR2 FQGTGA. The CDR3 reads CASSLGLADTDTQYF. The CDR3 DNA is TGTGCCAGCAGCTTAGGACTAGCAGACACAGATACGCAGTATTTT. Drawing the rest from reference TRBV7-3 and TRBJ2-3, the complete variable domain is GAGVSQTPSNKVTEKGKYVELRCDPISGHTALYWYRQSLGQGPEFLIYFQGTGAADDSGLPNDRFFAVRPEGSVSTLKIQRTERGDSAVYLCASSLGLADTDTQYFGPGTRLTVL.

The CDR3 sequence is CASSLYEGDGYTF. CDR3 bases: TGTGCCAGCAGTTTGTATGAGGGGGATGGCTACACCTTC. The rearrangement joins TRBV6-6 to TRBJ1-2, with D tentatively TRBD1 (6 bases). CDR1 and CDR2 from the germline V gene are MNHNY and SVGAGI (reference sequence). CDR3 length: 13 amino acids. V was pared by 4 bases and J by 6 bases, with 12 bases between.

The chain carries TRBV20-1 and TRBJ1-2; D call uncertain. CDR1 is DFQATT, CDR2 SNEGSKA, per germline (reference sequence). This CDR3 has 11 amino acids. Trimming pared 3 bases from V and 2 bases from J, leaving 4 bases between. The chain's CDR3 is CSASPNYGYTF. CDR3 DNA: TGCAGTGCTAGTCCCAACTATGGCTACACCTTC.

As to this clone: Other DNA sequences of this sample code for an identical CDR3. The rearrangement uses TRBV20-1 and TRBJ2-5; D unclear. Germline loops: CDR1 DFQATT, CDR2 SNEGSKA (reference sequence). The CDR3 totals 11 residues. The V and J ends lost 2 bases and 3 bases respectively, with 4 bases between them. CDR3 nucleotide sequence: TGCAGTGCTAGACCGGAAGAGACCCAGTACTTC. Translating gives CSARPEETQYF.

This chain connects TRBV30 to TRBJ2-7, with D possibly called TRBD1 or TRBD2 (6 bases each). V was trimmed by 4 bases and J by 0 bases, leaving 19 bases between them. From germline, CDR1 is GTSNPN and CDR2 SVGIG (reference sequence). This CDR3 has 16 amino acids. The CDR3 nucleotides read TGTGCCTGGACGGGGCGCGGGACACACGCCTCCTACGAGCAGTACTTC. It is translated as CAWTGRGTHASYEQYF.

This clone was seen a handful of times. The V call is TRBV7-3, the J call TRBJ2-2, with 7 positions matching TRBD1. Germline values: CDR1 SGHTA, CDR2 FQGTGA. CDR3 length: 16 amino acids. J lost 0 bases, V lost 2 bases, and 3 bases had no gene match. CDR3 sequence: CASSLSGTANTGELFF. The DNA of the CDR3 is TGTGCCAGCAGCTTATCGGGGACAGCGAACACCGGGGAGCTGTTTTTT.

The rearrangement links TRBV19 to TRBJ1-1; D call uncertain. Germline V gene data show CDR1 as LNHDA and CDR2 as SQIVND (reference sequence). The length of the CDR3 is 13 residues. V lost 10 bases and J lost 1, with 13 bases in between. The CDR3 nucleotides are TGTGCCACGATCCGGGTTCCGAACACTGAAGCTTTCTTT. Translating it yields CATIRVPNTEAFF.

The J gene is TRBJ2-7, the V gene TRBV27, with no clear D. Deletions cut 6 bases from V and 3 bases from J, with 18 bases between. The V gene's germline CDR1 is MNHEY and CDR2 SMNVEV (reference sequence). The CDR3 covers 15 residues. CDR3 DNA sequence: TGTGCCAGCAGCCCAACTGAGGAACTCATCTACGAGCAGTACTTC. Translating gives CASSPTEELIYEQYF.

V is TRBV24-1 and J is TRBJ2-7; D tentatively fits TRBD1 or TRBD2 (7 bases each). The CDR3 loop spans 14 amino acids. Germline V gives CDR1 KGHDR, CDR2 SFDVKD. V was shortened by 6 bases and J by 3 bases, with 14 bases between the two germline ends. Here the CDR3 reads CATSPTGRDYEQYF. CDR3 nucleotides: TGTGCCACCAGTCCGACAGGGAGGGACTACGAGCAGTACTTC.

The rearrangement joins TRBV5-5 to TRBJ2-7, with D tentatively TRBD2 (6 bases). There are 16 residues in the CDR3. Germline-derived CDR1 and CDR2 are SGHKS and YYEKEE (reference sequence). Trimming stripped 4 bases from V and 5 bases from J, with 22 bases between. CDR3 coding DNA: TGTGCCAGCAGCCAAGATTGGGCGGGGAACGGTCACGAGCAGTACTTC. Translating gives CASSQDWAGNGHEQYF.